One and the same sample provided the 32 T cell receptor beta chains below, sequenced in a study of metastatic and nonmetastatic thyroid tumors. TCRdb redid the clone calls on the PCR reads using MiXCR. This table has roughly 25,000 clones, over 25% appearing once. Patients underwent thyroid surgery, and none had received any treatment before it. Sequencing was performed on blood. The receptors here all came from a male donor with papillary thyroid cancer or a benign thyroid nodule (not recorded which). Some clones in this sample may be carry-over from other donors' samples.

Notes on this clone: A much larger clone lies a single base off, so this may be a read error. J is TRBJ2-7 and V is TRBV28; weak D call: TRBD1 (6 bases). Trimming removed 3 bases at V and 5 bases at J, with 14 bases between. CDR3 length: 14 amino acids. CDR1 and CDR2 (germline): MDHEN, SYDVKM. The CDR3 loop reads CASSLDGQNDEQYF. CDR3 DNA: TGTGCCAGCAGTTTGGATGGACAGAACGACGAGCAGTACTTC.

This clone has more than one count but fewer than ten. The rearrangement uses TRBV28 and TRBJ1-6; the match to TRBD1 covers 10 bases. CDR1 and CDR2 (germline): MDHEN, SYDVKM. CDR3 length: 16 residues. V shed 4 bases, J shed 7 bases, and the junction held 7 bases outside the gene matches. The CDR3 nucleotides are TGTGCCAGCAGTTCTCGAGGACAGGGGGACAATTCACCCCTCCACTTT. This encodes CASSSRGQGDNSPLHF.

In this sample, this clone turned up once. The junction differs from germline at one of its ends, possibly a read error. The CDR3 DNA follows: TGTGCCCACAGTGAGTCGCCGGTAGCCTATTGCTACACCTTC. Translating gives CAHSESPVAYCYTF. The V and J genes are TRBV10-3 and TRBJ1-2; D is unresolved. This CDR3 contains 14 residues. In germline, CDR1 is ENHRY, CDR2 SYGVKD.

This chain's CDR3 is CASSLSGGSGGEQYF. The CDR3, as DNA: TGTGCCAGCAGCCTCTCAGGGGGCTCGGGAGGCGAGCAGTACTTC. The V gene is TRBV27, the J gene TRBJ2-7; TRBD1 might be the D (8 bases). V was cut by 6 bases and J by 6 bases, with 21 bases left in between. The length of the CDR3 is 15 residues. Germline lookup yields CDR1 MNHEY and CDR2 SMNVEV (reference sequence).

The chain has TRBV6-1 and TRBJ1-2, with 9 bases fitting TRBD1. The CDR3 is 13 amino acids. The junction had 6 bases not matched to a gene; V was cut back by 5 bases and J by 8 bases. The V gene's germline CDR1 is MNHNS and CDR2 SASEGT. The CDR3 DNA is TGTGCCAGCAGTCGGGACAGGGCAGGCGGCTACACCTTC. The encoded protein is CASSRDRAGGYTF.

This clone was observed at least ten times. The chain recombines TRBV28 with TRBJ2-5, with D hard to call. The CDR3 is 11 residues long. The V gene's germline CDR1 is MDHEN and CDR2 SYDVKM. The V gene lost 3 bases and the J gene lost 5 bases, with 4 bases spanning the gap. As DNA, the CDR3 is TGTGCCAGCAGTTTCGGGGAGACCCAGTACTTC. Translation gives CASSFGETQYF.

In its sample, this clone was seen once. The junction departs from germline at one end; a sequencing error may be responsible. The chain carries TRBV2 and TRBJ2-5; 10 nucleotides line up with TRBD2. The CDR3 has 15 residues. Germline CDR1 SNHLY, CDR2 FYNNEI. As DNA, the CDR3 is TGTGCCAGCAGTGCGACTAGCGGGTACCAAGAAACCCAGTACTTC. Its protein product is CASSATSGYQETQYF.

This clone was observed many times. The chain combines TRBV28 with TRBJ1-4; possible D gene TRBD1, 5 bases. The germline V gene encodes CDR1 MDHEN and CDR2 SYDVKM. Trimming took off 3 bases at V and 8 bases at J, with 10 bases between the two ends. This CDR3 has 13 amino acids. Here the CDR3 reads CASSFWSGEKLFF. The DNA of the CDR3 is TGTGCCAGCAGTTTTTGGTCAGGGGAAAAACTGTTTTTT.

The chain is built from TRBV20-1 and TRBJ2-7, with 7 bases matching TRBD2. Germline V gene lookup returns CDR1 DFQATT and CDR2 SNEGSKA (reference sequence). The CDR3 loop spans 15 amino acids. The V and J ends lost 0 bases and 1 base, in that order; junction bases with no gene match: 6. CDR3 residues: CSARDHVGGSYEQYF. The CDR3, as DNA: TGCAGTGCTAGAGATCACGTCGGGGGGTCCTACGAGCAGTACTTC.

This clone showed up just a few times. The CDR3 does not close with the conserved phenylalanine or tryptophan, likely indicating a read error. The CDR3 protein is CSAAELTAVYCYTL. DNA for the CDR3: TGCAGTGCCGCGGAATTGACAGCCGTCTATTGCTACACCCTC. V is TRBV20-1 and J is TRBJ1-2, with D possibly matching TRBD1 (5 bases). This CDR3 spans 14 amino acids. Per germline, CDR1 DFQATT and CDR2 SNEGSKA (reference sequence).

This clone was observed at least ten times. A much larger clone differs by one base, so this may be a read error. This rearrangement joins TRBV5-1 to TRBJ1-2; D may be TRBD1 (6 bases). Germline V gives CDR1 SGHRS, CDR2 YFSETQ. The CDR3 covers 14 residues. The DNA of the CDR3 is TGCGCCAGCAGCAACCGGGACCTCTCTGGGGGCTACGCCTTC. It translates to CASSNRDLSGGYAF.

By its share, this clone is medium-sized. CDR3 amino acids: CASSLGGQHNSPLHF. CDR3 nucleotides: TGTGCCAGCAGCTTAGGGGGACAGCATAATTCACCCCTCCACTTT. J is TRBJ1-6 and V is TRBV11-3, with 7 bases that match TRBD1. V dropped 1 base and J dropped 5; count of bases not matched to a gene: 2. The germline gives CDR1 SGHNT, CDR2 YENEEA. The CDR3 spans 15 residues.

This clone was seen many times. This chain uses TRBV19 with TRBJ2-7; D may match TRBD1 or TRBD2 (5 bases each). CDR3 length equals 15 residues. Germline CDR1 is LNHDA and CDR2 is SQIVND (reference sequence). Trimming shortened V by 3 bases and J by 2 bases, and 14 bases separated the two germline ends. As DNA, the CDR3 is TGTGCCAGTAGTATCTCCCCCGGGACCGCCTACGAGCAGTACTTC. Protein sequence: CASSISPGTAYEQYF.

In this sample, this clone turned up many times. The V call is TRBV7-9, the J call TRBJ1-1, with TRBD1 matching over 9 bases. V was pared by 5 bases and J by 7 bases, with 11 bases of the junction left unmatched. Germline V gives CDR1 SEHNR, CDR2 FQNEAQ (reference sequence). The CDR3 spans 15 residues. The CDR3 loop is CASSPNRGRLFEAFF. In DNA, the CDR3 is TGTGCCAGCAGCCCGAACAGGGGGCGGTTGTTTGAAGCTTTCTTT.

In this sample, this clone turned up many times. The chain joins TRBV28 to TRBJ2-1, with D possibly being TRBD2 (5 bases). The germline V gene encodes CDR1 MDHEN and CDR2 SYDVKM. The germline V and J ends were trimmed by 5 bases and 8 bases, with 16 bases remaining between them. The CDR3 length is 14 residues. CDR3 bases: TGTGCCAGCAGTCTTCGGATGCGGGTAGATGAGCAGTTCTTC. Protein sequence: CASSLRMRVDEQFF.

This chain uses TRBV20-1 with TRBJ2-2; 13 nucleotides line up with TRBD2. Germline CDR1 is DFQATT and CDR2 is SNEGSKA (reference sequence). J gave up 2 bases and V 1 base, and 7 bases lay outside the gene matches. The CDR3 loop spans 18 amino acids. The CDR3 nucleotides are TGCAGTGCTAGAGCCAGGACTAGCGGGAGTTTTAACACCGGGGAGCTGTTTTTT. It codes for CSARARTSGSFNTGELFF.

This clone was counted many times. The chain uses TRBV2 and TRBJ2-1; D is tentatively TRBD1 or TRBD2 (5 bases each). Germline lookup yields CDR1 SNHLY and CDR2 FYNNEI. CDR3 size: 15 residues. Deletions cut 4 bases from V and 0 bases from J, with 10 bases between. CDR3 protein: CASSAGDLSYNEQFF. CDR3 sequence (DNA): TGTGCCAGCAGTGCCGGGGACCTCTCCTACAATGAGCAGTTCTTC. The full variable domain, in which reference TRBV2 and TRBJ2-1 provide the parts outside the CDR3, is EPEVTQTPSHQVTQMGQEVILRCVPISNHLYFYWYRQILGQKVEFLVSFYNNEISEKSEIFDDQFSVERPDGSNFTLKIRSTKLEDSAMYFCASSAGDLSYNEQFFGPGTRLTVL.

About this clone: A much bigger clone sits one base away, suggesting this may be a read error. The same CDR3 can be traced to other DNA sequences in this sample. This rearrangement joins TRBV20-1 to TRBJ2-2; 7 nucleotides line up with TRBD2. Looked up from germline, CDR1 is DFQATT and CDR2 is SNEGSKA (reference sequence). V shed 3 bases, J shed 4 bases, and the junction held 14 bases outside the gene matches. The CDR3 covers 17 residues. The chain's CDR3 is CSASRRGGSGGTGELFF. In DNA form, the CDR3 reads TGCAGTGCTAGTAGGCGGGGCGGGAGCGGAGGCACCGGGGAGCTGTTTTTT.

This clone was observed many times. The chain is built from TRBV2 and TRBJ2-3; 8 bases map to TRBD1. The CDR3 length is 14 residues. Germline V gene sequence: CDR1 SNHLY, CDR2 FYNNEI. With 6 bases clipped from V and 2 bases from J, the junction kept 4 bases outside the gene matches. The CDR3 DNA sequence: TGTGCCAGCAGGGGGGACAGGAACACAGATACGCAGTATTTT. Translated, it gives CASRGDRNTDTQYF.

This clone was counted once. The genes are TRBV30 and TRBJ2-3; TRBD1 might be the D (5 bases). The V end was cut by 4 bases, the J end by 6 bases, with 14 bases between. CDR1 is GTSNPN and CDR2 is SVGIG in the germline V gene (reference sequence). The CDR3 totals 13 residues. The DNA of the CDR3 is TGTGCCTGGATGGGGCCTCTTCATGATACGCAGTATTTT. Translating gives CAWMGPLHDTQYF. The full variable domain, in which reference TRBV30 and TRBJ2-3 provide the parts outside the CDR3, is SQTIHQWPATLVQPVGSPLSLECTVEGTSNPNLYWYRQAAGRGLQLLFYSVGIGQISSEVPQNLSASRPQDRQFILSSKKLLLSDSGFYLCAWMGPLHDTQYFGPGTRLTVL.

This clone appeared a few times. The chain joins TRBV12-3 or TRBV12-4 to TRBJ2-7; the match to TRBD1 covers 9 bases. The ends lost 1 base at V and 3 bases at J; junction bases unmatched: 1. This CDR3 is built from 14 residues. The CDR3 loop reads CASSLGDRVYEQYF. The CDR3 nucleotides are TGTGCCAGCAGTTTAGGGGACAGGGTCTACGAGCAGTACTTC.

Remarks on this clone: The junction does not match germline at one end; this may be a read error. CDR3 residues: CVSSPISYSLLEQYF. DNA of the CDR3: TGTGTCAGCAGCCCAATCTCGTATAGCCTCCTCGAGCAGTACTTC. The chain carries TRBV3-1 and TRBJ2-7; D uncertain. The germline V gene encodes CDR1 LGHDT and CDR2 YNNKEL (reference sequence). CDR3 length equals 15 residues.

Ten or more counts support this clone. The chain carries TRBV2 and TRBJ2-5; 8 bases fit TRBD1. There are 12 residues in the CDR3. Germline V gene sequence: CDR1 SNHLY, CDR2 FYNNEI. The V gene end was trimmed by 7 bases and the J gene end by 5 bases; junction bases not matched to a gene: 3. The CDR3 DNA reads as TGTGCCAGCAAGCGGACAGGGGAGACCCAGTACTTC. Its translation: CASKRTGETQYF.

This chain uses TRBV20-1 with TRBJ2-7; D gene ambiguous. The CDR3 loop spans 13 amino acids. The germline gives CDR1 DFQATT, CDR2 SNEGSKA (reference sequence). V was clipped by 2 bases and J by 9 bases, with 17 bases between them. Here the CDR3 DNA reads TGCAGTGCTAGACAAAGGCCCCTGGGTGGGCAGTACTTC. Translating it yields CSARQRPLGGQYF.

By share, this clone counts as medium-sized. The gene calls are TRBV18 and TRBJ1-3; tentative D call: TRBD1 (5 bases). Germline V gene sequence: CDR1 KGHSH, CDR2 LQKENI. The CDR3 is 14 residues long. The germline V and J ends were trimmed by 6 bases and 6 bases, with 15 bases remaining between them. CDR3 protein: CASSISGGVNTIYF. CDR3 DNA sequence: TGTGCCAGCTCCATAAGTGGAGGGGTAAACACCATATATTTT.

About this clone: Possible read error: a much larger clone is one base away. Other DNA sequences of this sample code for an identical CDR3. The V gene is TRBV29-1, the J gene TRBJ1-4, with TRBD1 as a possible D gene (5 bases). CDR1 and CDR2 from the germline V gene are SQVTM and ANQGSEA. CDR3 length equals 15 residues. CDR3 sequence: CSVDLGGAGWEKLFF. In nucleotides, the CDR3 is TGTAGCGTTGATTTGGGCGGGGCAGGTTGGGAAAAACTGTTTTTT. Based on the CDR3 plus reference TRBV29-1 and TRBJ1-4, the full variable domain is SAVISQKPSRDICQRGTSLTIQCQVDSQVTMMFWYRQQPGQSLTLIATANQGSEATYESGFVIDKFPISRPNLTFSTLTVSNMSPEDSSIYLCSVDLGGAGWEKLFFGSGTQLSVL.

This clone appeared many times. The rearrangement joins TRBV28 to TRBJ2-1; TRBD2 agrees at 9 bases. Germline assignment: CDR1 MDHEN and CDR2 SYDVKM. The CDR3 has 16 amino acids. V lost 6 bases to trimming and J lost 5 bases; unmatched junction nucleotides: 11. The CDR3 reads CASRGLAGGPNNEQFF. Here the CDR3 DNA reads TGTGCCAGCAGGGGTCTTGCGGGAGGGCCTAACAATGAGCAGTTCTTC.

This clone is judged medium-sized. The V gene is TRBV6-5, the J gene TRBJ1-2; TRBD1 is a possible D gene (5 bases). Per germline, CDR1 MNHEY and CDR2 SVGAGI. The CDR3 totals 15 residues. The V gene lost 0 bases and the J gene lost 5 bases, with 13 bases spanning the gap. The CDR3 DNA reads as TGTGCCAGCAGTTACTCGATTCTGAGACAGTATGGCTACACCTTC. As protein: CASSYSILRQYGYTF.

This clone came up once. V usage is TRBV5-1 and J usage is TRBJ1-2; TRBD1 aligns across 8 bases. V trimming: 4 bases; J trimming: 5 bases; junction bases outside the gene matches: 10. CDR3 length equals 15 residues. From germline, CDR1 is SGHRS and CDR2 YFSETQ. The DNA of the CDR3 is TGCGCCAGCAGCCGAGGACAGGGAAAGGGGTATGGCTACACCTTC. It translates to CASSRGQGKGYGYTF.

V usage is TRBV20-1 and J usage is TRBJ1-2; 8 bases match TRBD1. V shed 5 bases, J shed 14 bases, and the junction held 16 bases outside the gene matches. The CDR3 extends over 13 amino acids. CDR1 and CDR2 from the germline V gene are DFQATT and SNEGSKA (reference sequence). The CDR3 DNA sequence: TGCAGTGCTCAGAACCGGGACAGGAGGTCGGATACCTTC. Translation gives CSAQNRDRRSDTF.

This clone was seen repeatedly, ten times or more. The chain employs TRBV11-2 and TRBJ2-1; D is perhaps TRBD1 (5 bases). The CDR3 has 14 residues. The V end lost 7 bases, the J end lost 8 bases, and 18 bases lay between the germline ends. Germline CDR1 reads SGHAT; CDR2 reads FQNNGV. CDR3 loop: CASKPQGRTDEQFF. The CDR3 coding sequence is TGTGCCAGCAAACCCCAGGGAAGAACCGATGAGCAGTTCTTC.

This clone was counted at least ten times. CDR3 DNA sequence: TGCGCCAGCAGCCGCCAGGGGGCGCGACACGAGCAGTACTTC. Protein product: CASSRQGARHEQYF. J is TRBJ2-7 and V is TRBV4-1, with 8 bases identical to TRBD1. CDR1 and CDR2 from the germline V gene are MGHRA and YSYEKL. The V gene end was trimmed by 4 bases and the J gene end by 5 bases; junction bases not matched to a gene: 7. This CDR3 has 14 residues.